This T cell receptor (beta chain) derives from a study of CD8 T cells in Susac syndrome. V lost 3 bases, J lost 0 bases, and 14 bases lay in between. The germline V gene encodes CDR1 SEHNR and CDR2 FQNEAQ (reference sequence). This CDR3 contains 16 residues. Random hexamers were used to reverse transcribe the RNA input (0.5 to 1 ug). Using its own MiXCR run on the immunoSEQ multiplex PCR reads, TCRdb lists one record per CDR3 protein. This table has about 290,000 distinct CDR3 sequences, approximately 85% appearing once. The sequenced material came from CD8+ T cells from PBMCs. This receptor was obtained from a human donor with multiple sclerosis. The chain has TRBV7-9 and TRBJ1-1; possibly TRBD1 for D (5 bases). CDR3 sequence (DNA): TGTGCCAGCAGCTTTACAAGGGGCCCGATGAACACTGAAGCTTTCTTT. It translates to CASSFTRGPMNTEAFF.